A single sample is the source of the 7 T cell receptor beta chains below, sequenced in a study of CD8 T cells in Susac syndrome. The RNA, about 0.5 to 1 ug, was put through reverse transcription using random hexamers. TCRdb fed the immunoSEQ multiplex PCR reads into MiXCR, producing one record per CDR3 protein. This table holds tens of thousands of distinct CDR3 sequences, 85% to 95% found once. The sequencing input was CD8+ T cells from PBMCs. These receptors all stem from a human donor with Susac syndrome.

This rearrangement joins TRBV20-1 to TRBJ2-2; D unresolved. Trimming removed 2 bases from V and 1 base from J, with 5 bases in between. Germline CDR1 is DFQATT and CDR2 is SNEGSKA (reference sequence). CDR3 length: 13 amino acids. CDR3 sequence (DNA): TGCAGTGCTAGATCGGGGAACACCGGGGAGCTGTTTTTT. Its protein product is CSARSGNTGELFF.

V usage is TRBV6-6 and J usage is TRBJ2-7, with D perhaps TRBD1 (5 bases). V was clipped by 10 bases and J by 6 bases, with 22 bases between them. The CDR3 has 14 residues. CDR1 MNHNY and CDR2 SVGAGI come from the germline V gene (reference sequence). The CDR3 DNA reads TGTGCCACCACCTCGAGGCAGGGCCACCTCGAGCAGTACTTC. Translated, it gives CATTSRQGHLEQYF.

The chain combines TRBV7-9 with TRBJ2-2; 7 bases agree with TRBD2. The trim removed 6 bases at V and 0 bases at J, leaving 1 base unmatched. The germline CDR1 and CDR2 sequences are SEHNR and FQNEAQ (reference sequence). The CDR3 is 14 amino acids. CDR3 sequence: CASRTSPNTGELFF. Here the CDR3 DNA reads TGTGCCAGCAGGACTAGCCCGAACACCGGGGAGCTGTTTTTT.

V usage is TRBV20-1 and J usage is TRBJ2-5; 8 bases map to TRBD2. CDR3 length: 16 amino acids. Germline V gene data show CDR1 as DFQATT and CDR2 as SNEGSKA (reference sequence). Losses at the gene ends were 5 bases for V and 4 bases for J; bases not matched to a gene: 15. The CDR3 loop reads CSALSPKAGVGETQYF. CDR3 bases: TGCAGTGCTCTGAGCCCTAAAGCGGGAGTCGGAGAGACCCAGTACTTC.

This chain uses TRBV30 with TRBJ2-3; D is uncertain. Trimming removed 3 bases at V and 8 bases at J, with 6 bases between. CDR1 is GTSNPN and CDR2 is SVGIG in the germline V gene (reference sequence). The CDR3 sequence is 10 residues long. The CDR3 bases are TGTGCCTGGAGCGGAGTTACGCAGTATTTT. Its translation: CAWSGVTQYF.

The chain employs TRBV7-8 and TRBJ2-7; 12 bases are a match to TRBD2. Germline V lookup: CDR1 SGHVS, CDR2 FQNEAQ. J was trimmed by 3 bases and V by 5 bases; bases with no gene match: 8. This CDR3 contains 16 residues. CDR3 nucleotide sequence: TGTGCCAGCAGCGCCGGGGTGACTAGCGGGAGCTACGAGCAGTACTTC. This codes for CASSAGVTSGSYEQYF.

The CDR3 region is CSVVEGNGELFF. CDR3 DNA sequence: TGCAGCGTGGTCGAGGGTAACGGGGAGCTGTTTTTT. This rearrangement joins TRBV29-1 to TRBJ2-2, with a possible D match to TRBD2 (5 bases). Germline CDR1 and CDR2: SQVTM and ANQGSEA. V lost 6 bases and J 7 bases, leaving 12 bases between the germline ends. The CDR3 has 12 residues.